The rows below give T cell receptor beta chains drawn from one sample of a study of T-cell memory formation after mild COVID-19. TCRdb reprocessed the 5' RACE reads via MiXCR and lists one record per CDR3 protein. The sample consists of fewer than 350,000 distinct CDR3 sequences, about 13% of them appearing once. Sequencing was performed on PBMCs or a T cell subset sorted from them (not recorded which). These TCRs come from a man in his late teens or twenties who had mild COVID-19 (a few samples of this study predate the infection). Cell type and time point are not known. CDR3s include the opening cysteine and the closing phenylalanine or tryptophan. D genes are given only for firm matches. Clone size is stated in some rows and not others, as once, few, many or a class when expanded.

j_gene	d_gene	abundance	v_gene	CDR3aa	CDR3nt
TRBJ2-7	TRBD1	.	TRBV5-1	CASIPGPGGNSYEQYF	TGCGCCAGCATCCCGGGTCCAGGGGGAAACTCCTACGAGCAGTACTTC
TRBJ2-5	.	.	TRBV4-1	CASSQLTGRRETQYF	TGCGCCAGCAGCCAGCTGACAGGGAGGAGAGAGACCCAGTACTTC
TRBJ2-1	.	.	TRBV6-2/TRBV6-3	CASNKGGRSYNEQFF	TGTGCCAGCAATAAAGGGGGACGGTCCTACAATGAGCAGTTCTTC
TRBJ2-3	TRBD2	few	TRBV7-3	CASSPGLGPDTQYF	TGTGCCAGCAGCCCGGGACTAGGGCCCGATACGCAGTATTTT
TRBJ2-3	.	.	TRBV12-3/TRBV12-4	CASTLGPGAAPDTQYF	TGTGCCAGCACCCTGGGACCCGGGGCCGCACCAGATACGCAGTATTTT
TRBJ1-4	.	few	TRBV6-6	CASTFGLNDEKLFF	TGTGCCAGCACCTTTGGGCTAAACGATGAAAAACTGTTTTTT
TRBJ1-1	.	few	TRBV28	CASTQRTDEAFF	TGTGCCAGCACCCAAAGGACGGATGAAGCTTTCTTT
TRBJ2-1	.	.	TRBV7-9	CASSVGVGGAYNEQFF	TGTGCCAGCAGCGTAGGTGTTGGGGGGGCATACAATGAGCAGTTCTTC
TRBJ2-2	.	.	TRBV6-1	CASSEYGGNTGELFF	TGTGCCAGCAGTGAATATGGGGGGAACACCGGGGAGCTGTTTTTT
TRBJ1-6	TRBD1	few	TRBV28	CASNSGQGLNSPLHF	TGTGCCAGCAATTCGGGACAGGGGCTCAATTCACCCCTCCACTTT
TRBJ2-5	.	few	TRBV6-2/TRBV6-3	CASSSKYQETQYF	TGTGCCAGCAGTTCGAAGTACCAAGAGACCCAGTACTTC
TRBJ2-3	.	many	TRBV6-5	CASSYSGDTQYF	TGTGCCAGCAGTTACTCCGGAGATACGCAGTATTTT
TRBJ2-5	.	.	TRBV6-5	CASSYSGGTETQYF	TGTGCCAGCAGTTACTCAGGGGGGACAGAGACCCAGTACTTC
TRBJ1-5	.	few	TRBV7-8	CASSLGETGRNQPQHF	TGTGCCAGCAGCTTAGGGGAAACAGGGCGGAATCAGCCCCAGCATTTT
TRBJ2-7	.	.	TRBV6-6	CASSLLGGAPYEQYF	TGTGCCAGCAGTCTTCTGGGGGGCGCTCCCTACGAGCAGTACTTC
TRBJ1-1	.	.	TRBV12-3/TRBV12-4	CASSLGGDSTEAFF	TGTGCCAGCAGTTTGGGTGGTGACTCCACTGAAGCTTTCTTT
TRBJ1-6	.	.	TRBV28	CASGDTDYRVHSPLHF	TGTGCCAGCGGGGACACGGACTATCGGGTTCATTCACCCCTCCACTTT
TRBJ2-1	.	.	TRBV27	CASSLSAAGYNEQFF	TGTGCCAGCAGTCTCTCCGCGGCTGGCTACAATGAGCAGTTCTTC
TRBJ1-1	.	.	TRBV12-3/TRBV12-4	CASSFSVAEAFF	TGTGCCAGCAGTTTTTCCGTCGCTGAAGCTTTCTTT
TRBJ1-1	.	.	TRBV20-1	CSARISPLKNTEAFF	TGCAGTGCTAGGATCAGCCCCCTGAAGAACACTGAAGCTTTCTTT
TRBJ2-1	.	few	TRBV7-2	CASSSTGLEQFF	TGTGCCAGCAGCTCTACGGGGTTGGAGCAGTTCTTC
TRBJ2-3	.	.	TRBV7-2	CASSPRAMYF	TGTGCCAGCAGCCCCAGGGCCATGTATTTT
TRBJ2-1	.	many	TRBV11-2	CASSLGGRSGGNEQFF	TGTGCCAGCAGCTTAGGAGGCAGGTCAGGAGGAAATGAGCAGTTCTTC
TRBJ1-5	.	.	TRBV10-3	CAISEQHGTANQPQHF	TGTGCCATCAGTGAGCAACACGGGACGGCGAATCAGCCCCAGCATTTT
TRBJ1-6	TRBD1	few	TRBV5-1	CASSLWGTGGSPLHF	TGCGCCAGCAGCCTTTGGGGGACAGGTGGTTCACCCCTCCACTTT
TRBJ1-5	.	few	TRBV7-2	CASSQTYGPNQPQHF	TGTGCCAGCAGCCAAACGTATGGGCCCAATCAGCCCCAGCATTTT
TRBJ1-1	TRBD1	.	TRBV5-1	CASSLRGDSVPLNTEAFF	TGCGCCAGCAGCTTGAGGGGGGACAGCGTCCCTCTTAACACTGAAGCTTTCTTT
TRBJ2-2	.	many	TRBV5-1	CASSLDSNTGELFF	TGCGCCAGCAGCTTGGACAGTAACACCGGGGAGCTGTTTTTT
TRBJ1-4	.	.	TRBV5-5	CASSLVVGGLNEKLFF	TGTGCCAGCAGCTTGGTGGTGGGGGGACTTAATGAAAAACTGTTTTTT
TRBJ1-4	.	.	TRBV29-1	CSVEVAGANEKLFF	TGCAGCGTTGAAGTCGCGGGGGCTAATGAAAAACTGTTTTTT
TRBJ2-1	.	few	TRBV4-3	CASSQESETGQFF	TGCGCCAGCAGCCAAGAGTCGGAGACAGGGCAGTTCTTC
TRBJ1-1	.	few	TRBV6-5	CASSYGRGGFWATEAFF	TGTGCCAGCAGTTACGGGCGAGGAGGATTTTGGGCCACTGAAGCTTTCTTT
TRBJ2-3	.	few	TRBV7-3	CASSYDYSDTQYF	TGTGCCAGCAGTTATGACTACTCAGATACGCAGTATTTT
TRBJ2-5	.	few	TRBV6-6	CASSYSILPGETQYF	TGTGCCAGCAGTTACTCGATTCTACCGGGGGAGACCCAGTACTTC
TRBJ2-1	.	.	TRBV19	CASSMRALYNEQFF	TGTGCCAGTAGTATGCGGGCCTTGTACAATGAGCAGTTCTTC
TRBJ2-3	.	few	TRBV4-1	CASSHHTDTQYF	TGCGCCAGCAGCCATCATACAGATACGCAGTATTTT
TRBJ2-7	TRBD1	.	TRBV5-4	CASTRTGSYEQYF	TGTGCCAGCACCCGGACAGGCTCCTACGAGCAGTACTTC
TRBJ2-2	.	.	TRBV28	CASTPWGTNTGELFF	TGTGCCAGCACCCCATGGGGGACGAACACCGGGGAGCTGTTTTTT
TRBJ1-6	.	few	TRBV3-1	CASSPLGPGNNSPLHF	TGTGCCAGCAGCCCTTTAGGTCCAGGGAACAATTCACCCCTCCACTTT
TRBJ1-5	.	.	TRBV4-1	CASSQHRHNQPQHF	TGCGCCAGCAGCCAACATCGCCACAATCAGCCCCAGCATTTT
TRBJ2-2	TRBD1	.	TRBV4-2	CASSQPRGRGHTGELFF	TGTGCCAGCAGCCAGCCGAGGGGCAGGGGGCACACCGGGGAGCTGTTTTTT
TRBJ2-3	TRBD2	few	TRBV7-8	CASSATGTSGDTQYF	TGTGCCAGCAGCGCTACCGGGACTAGCGGAGATACGCAGTATTTT